The entry below describes one T cell receptor beta chain. This clonotype was counted at least ten times. Its target antigen remains unknown. Base qualities are missing; no much larger clone stands one base away. The entry originates in a study of molecular identifiers for immune sequencing clone quantification (dated by TCRdb to the late 2010s). Some background on the complete study: For a replicate experiment, RNA from around 18,000 or 91,000 naive CD8 T cells was divided into five aliquots, and four of the five aliquots were sequenced. This methods study used CD8 T cells to benchmark TCR RNA copy counting and molecular-identifier clustering-based TCR repertoire sequencing (MIDCIRS). Findings and caveats that apply to the study as a whole: Identical TCR molecules sharing a barcode could cause highly expanded clone sizes to be underestimated. About 2.9 recovered TCR RNA copies per cell were obtained by modeling, versus about ten by digital PCR, implying a capture efficiency of approximately 30%. In CMV-specific effector cells, over 97% of molecules were held by clones above 20 RNA copies, whereas under 1% of molecules were held by such clones in naive cells. Spiked-in Jurkat TCR RNA equivalent to a single cell was reported to be detectable even among 800,000 to 1,000,000 naive CD8 T cells. Spiked-in Jurkat TCR RNA (roughly 10 copies' worth), which is not part of the donor repertoire, was contained in the naive libraries. Without barcode sub-clustering, chimeric consensus sequences inflated TCR diversity; chimeras reached as high as 47%.

The library came from PCR. These reads were obtained on an Illumina HiSeq 4000. Bulk TCR libraries were prepared as previously described, using TCR primers listed in Table S5. Purification of total RNA was performed with the Qiagen AllPrep DNA/RNA kit. Before any analysis, reads coming from multiple sequencing runs of the same library were combined into one pool. For the original study's pipeline: Reads were retained only if their TCR constant sequence matched exactly, and those retained reads were trimmed to 150 nt and grouped according to their 12-nt molecular barcodes. Reads within each barcode group were sub-clustered using a 15% Levenshtein threshold, and quality-weighted consensus sequences were constructed for each RNA molecule. Non-functional sequences were discarded, and so were lower-count sequences lying one edit away from another sequence. Barcode sub-clusters with fewer than 20% of the maximum read count were removed, based on fitting two negative binomial distributions. TCRdb itself trimmed the public reads at Q25 with fastp, ran MiXCR and retained productive beta chains. Rows are combined by CDR3 protein, so each entry shows the most common genes and DNA. The authors' filters were not applied to this entry. Counted in this sample were some 650,000 distinct CDR3 sequences; just under 20% of them appeared once. The ten top clones hold 0.85% of the sample.

The trim is 4 bases for V and 4 bases for J, with a gap of 13 bases between the germline ends. CDR1 and CDR2 are drawn from the germline V gene: WSHSY, SAAADI. Taken from cysteine to phenylalanine, the CDR3 has 15 residues. The read is trimmed to its CDR3 DNA, 45 bases read in frame from base 1. Naive CD8 T cell libraries were made from roughly 18,000 to 920,000 sorted cells using 10%, 30% or 50% of purified RNA. On a BD FACSAria II, naive CD8 T cells were FACS-sorted as CD8+CD4-CCR7+CD45RA+ and collected into RLT Plus buffer. To test detection sensitivity, Jurkat RNA equivalent to roughly nine TCR copies was spiked into samples of roughly 18,000-1,000,000 naive CD8 T cells. CD8 T cells were enriched with RosetteSep CD8+ T Cell Enrichment Cocktail and Ficoll-Paque, followed by ACK red cell lysis.

Sequencing used naive CD8+ T cells from blood, with Jurkat cell RNA spiked in. This specimen's cell subset or site label, interpreted: FACS-sorted CD8+CD4-CCR7+CD45RA+ naive T cells. This sequence uses TRBV10-2 and TRBJ2-2, with a tentative D gene TRBD1 over 6 matching bases. The receptor was isolated from a human donor in good health. Some libraries in this study had Jurkat cell RNA spiked in. The sequenced DNA is TGCGCCAGCAGTGGATGGACAGAAATCACCGGGGAGCTGTTTTTT. Translated, this gives CASSGWTEITGELFF.